This record covers a single TCR beta chain. The source of the sample is a study of blood T cell repertoires in COVID-19. Study background: Nucleic acid was either cDNA or gDNA, and it came from T cells, B-cell-depleted T cells, or PBMCs.

As handled by the study authors: Nucleated cell number was recorded as an estimate derived from reference gene primer amplification. Clones were read by immunoSEQ multiplex PCR, and TCRdb kept only the in-frame ones, dropping some. Clonal size and the V and J genes are those of that table, whereas D and trimming came from the DNA. The table includes approximately 260,000 clones, around 91% detected once. This CDR3 has 17 residues. Unmatched junction bases numbered 8, after V lost 4 bases and J lost 4 bases. In germline, CDR1 is SGHTA, CDR2 FQGTGA. The chain recombines TRBV7-3 with TRBJ2-2; TRBD1 matches at 11 bases. This TCR came from a woman aged 55 to 70 with COVID-19, enrolled during active disease. Sequencing was performed on peripheral blood. Here the CDR3 reads CASSSTGQGAGTGELFF. The CDR3 nucleotides are TGTGCCAGCAGCTCTACTGGACAGGGGGCGGGCACCGGGGAGCTGTTTTTT.